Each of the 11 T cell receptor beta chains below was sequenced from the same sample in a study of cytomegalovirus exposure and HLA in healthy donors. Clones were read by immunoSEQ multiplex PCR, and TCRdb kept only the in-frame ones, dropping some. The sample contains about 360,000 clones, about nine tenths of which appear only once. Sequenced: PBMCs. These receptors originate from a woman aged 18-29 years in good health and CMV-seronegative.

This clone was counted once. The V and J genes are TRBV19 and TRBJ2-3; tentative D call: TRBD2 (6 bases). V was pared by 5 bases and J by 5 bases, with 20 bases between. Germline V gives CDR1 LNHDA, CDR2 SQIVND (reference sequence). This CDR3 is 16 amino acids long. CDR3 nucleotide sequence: TGTGCCAGTAGTCATCCCAGACTAGTCCCACAAGATACGCAGTATTTT. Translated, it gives CASSHPRLVPQDTQYF. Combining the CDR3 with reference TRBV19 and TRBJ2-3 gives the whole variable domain DGGITQSPKYLFRKEGQNVTLSCEQNLNHDAMYWYRQDPGQGLRLIYYSQIVNDFQKGDIAEGYSVSREKKESFPLTVTSAQKNPTAFYLCASSHPRLVPQDTQYFGPGTRLTVL.

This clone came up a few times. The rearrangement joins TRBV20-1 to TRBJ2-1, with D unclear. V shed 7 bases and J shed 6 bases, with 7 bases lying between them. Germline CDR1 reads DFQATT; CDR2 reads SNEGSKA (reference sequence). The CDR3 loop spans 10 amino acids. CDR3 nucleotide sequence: TGCAGTGTTCACTTCAATGAGCAGTTCTTC. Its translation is CSVHFNEQFF.

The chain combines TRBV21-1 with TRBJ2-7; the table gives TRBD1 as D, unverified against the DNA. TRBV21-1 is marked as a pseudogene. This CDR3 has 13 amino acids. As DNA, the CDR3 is TGTGCCAGGAACCAGGGACAGAACCACGAGCAGTACTTC. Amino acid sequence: CARNQGQNHEQYF.

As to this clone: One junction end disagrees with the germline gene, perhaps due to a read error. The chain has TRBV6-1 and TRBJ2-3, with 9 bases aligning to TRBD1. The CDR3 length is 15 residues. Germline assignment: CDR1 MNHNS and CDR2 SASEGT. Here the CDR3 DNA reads TGTGCCAGCACTGAAGGAGGGACAGGGAGTTACACGCAGTATTTT. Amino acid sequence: CASTEGGTGSYTQYF.

The CDR3 DNA reads TGTGCCAGCCTGGACAGCCTCTCCTACGAGCAGTACTTC. Translation gives CASLDSLSYEQYF. This sequence joins TRBV2 and TRBJ2-7; D is possibly TRBD1 (6 bases). CDR3 length: 13 residues. V lost 8 bases and J 0 bases, leaving 11 bases between the germline ends. In germline, CDR1 is SNHLY, CDR2 FYNNEI.

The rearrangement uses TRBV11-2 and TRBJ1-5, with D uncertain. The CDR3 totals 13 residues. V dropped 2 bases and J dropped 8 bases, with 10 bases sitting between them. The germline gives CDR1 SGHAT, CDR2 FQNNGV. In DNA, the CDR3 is TGTGCCAGCAGCTTATCCAACTTGGAGCCCCAGCATTTT. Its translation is CASSLSNLEPQHF.

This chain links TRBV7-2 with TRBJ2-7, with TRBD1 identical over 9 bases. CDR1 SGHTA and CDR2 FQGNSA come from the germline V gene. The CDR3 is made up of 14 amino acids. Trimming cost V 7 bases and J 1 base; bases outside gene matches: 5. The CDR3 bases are TGTGCCAGCACCCAAGACAGGGGGTCCTACGAGCAGTACTTC. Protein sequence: CASTQDRGSYEQYF.

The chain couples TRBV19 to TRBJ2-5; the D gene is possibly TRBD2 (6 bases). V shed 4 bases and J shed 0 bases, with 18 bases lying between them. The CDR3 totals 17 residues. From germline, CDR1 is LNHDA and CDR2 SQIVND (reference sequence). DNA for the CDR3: TGTGCCAGTAGTAAGGTCCGGGGGACCCAGTACCAAGAGACCCAGTACTTC. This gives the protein CASSKVRGTQYQETQYF.

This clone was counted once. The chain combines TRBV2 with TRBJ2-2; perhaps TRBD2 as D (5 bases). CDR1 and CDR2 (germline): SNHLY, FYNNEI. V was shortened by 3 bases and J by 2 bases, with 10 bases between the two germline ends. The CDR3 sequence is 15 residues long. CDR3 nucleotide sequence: TGTGCCAGCAGTGAGCTAGCCGTTAACACCGGGGAGCTGTTTTTT. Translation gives CASSELAVNTGELFF. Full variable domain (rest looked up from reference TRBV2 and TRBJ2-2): EPEVTQTPSHQVTQMGQEVILRCVPISNHLYFYWYRQILGQKVEFLVSFYNNEISEKSEIFDDQFSVERPDGSNFTLKIRSTKLEDSAMYFCASSELAVNTGELFFGEGSRLTVL.

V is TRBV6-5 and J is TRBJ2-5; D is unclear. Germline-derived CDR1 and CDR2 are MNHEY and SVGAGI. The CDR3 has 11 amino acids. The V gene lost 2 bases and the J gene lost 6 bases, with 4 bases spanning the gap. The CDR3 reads CASSYLKTQYF. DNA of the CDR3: TGTGCCAGCAGTTACCTAAAGACCCAGTACTTC.

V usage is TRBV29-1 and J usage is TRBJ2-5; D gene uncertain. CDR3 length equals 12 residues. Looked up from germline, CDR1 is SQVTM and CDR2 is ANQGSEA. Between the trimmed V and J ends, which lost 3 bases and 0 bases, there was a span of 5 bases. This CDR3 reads CSVDVYQETQYF. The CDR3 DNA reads TGCAGCGTTGACGTCTACCAAGAGACCCAGTACTTC.